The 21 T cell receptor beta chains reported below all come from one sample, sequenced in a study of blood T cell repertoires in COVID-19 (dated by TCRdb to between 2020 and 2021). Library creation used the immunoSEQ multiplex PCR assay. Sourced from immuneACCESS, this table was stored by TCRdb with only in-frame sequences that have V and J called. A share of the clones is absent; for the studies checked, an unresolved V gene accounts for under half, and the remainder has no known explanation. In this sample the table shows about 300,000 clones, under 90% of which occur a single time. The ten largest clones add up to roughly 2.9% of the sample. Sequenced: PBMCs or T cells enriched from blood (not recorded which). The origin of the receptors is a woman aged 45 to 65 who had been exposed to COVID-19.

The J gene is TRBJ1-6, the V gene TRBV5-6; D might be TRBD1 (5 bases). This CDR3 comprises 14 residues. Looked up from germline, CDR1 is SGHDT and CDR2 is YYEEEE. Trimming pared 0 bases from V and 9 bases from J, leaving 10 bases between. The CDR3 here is CASSLGPQGSPLHF. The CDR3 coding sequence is TGTGCCAGCAGCTTGGGCCCGCAGGGTTCACCCCTCCACTTT.

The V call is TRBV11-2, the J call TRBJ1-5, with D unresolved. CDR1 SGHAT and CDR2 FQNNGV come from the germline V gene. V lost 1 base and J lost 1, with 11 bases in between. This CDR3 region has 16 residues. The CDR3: CASSLGASRSNQPQHF. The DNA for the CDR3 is TGTGCCAGCAGCTTAGGGGCATCCCGGAGCAATCAGCCCCAGCATTTT.

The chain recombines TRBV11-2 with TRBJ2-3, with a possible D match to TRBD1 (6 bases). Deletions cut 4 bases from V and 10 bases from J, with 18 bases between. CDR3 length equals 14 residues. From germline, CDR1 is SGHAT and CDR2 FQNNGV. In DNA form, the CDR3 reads TGTGCCAGCAGCTATAGACAGGCTGTCGGAGCGCAGTATTTT. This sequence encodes CASSYRQAVGAQYF.

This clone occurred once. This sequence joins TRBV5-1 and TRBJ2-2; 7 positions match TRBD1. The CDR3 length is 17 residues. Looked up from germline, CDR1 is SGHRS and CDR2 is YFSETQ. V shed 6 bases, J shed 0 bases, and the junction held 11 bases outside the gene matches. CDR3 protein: CASKPTLGTANTGELFF. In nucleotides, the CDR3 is TGCGCCAGCAAACCCACTCTCGGGACAGCGAACACCGGGGAGCTGTTTTTT.

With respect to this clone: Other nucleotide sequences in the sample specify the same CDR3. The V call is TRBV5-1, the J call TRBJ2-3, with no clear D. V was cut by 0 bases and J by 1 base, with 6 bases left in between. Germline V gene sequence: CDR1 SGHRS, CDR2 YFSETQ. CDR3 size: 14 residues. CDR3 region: CASSLAGGTDTQYF. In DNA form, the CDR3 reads TGCGCCAGCAGCTTGGCAGGTGGCACAGATACGCAGTATTTT.

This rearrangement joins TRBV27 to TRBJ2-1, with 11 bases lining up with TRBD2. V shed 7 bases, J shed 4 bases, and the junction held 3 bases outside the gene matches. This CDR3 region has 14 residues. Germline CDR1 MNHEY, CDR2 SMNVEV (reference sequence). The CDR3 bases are TGTGCCAGCAAGACTAGCGGGAAATACAATGAGCAGTTCTTC. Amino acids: CASKTSGKYNEQFF.

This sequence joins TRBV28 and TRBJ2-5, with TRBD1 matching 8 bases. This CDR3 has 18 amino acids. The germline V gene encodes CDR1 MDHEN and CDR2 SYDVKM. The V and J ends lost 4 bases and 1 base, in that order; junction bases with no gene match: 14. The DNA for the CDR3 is TGTGCCAGCAGTTCAAGGACAGGGACCTTCAGGTCCCAAGAGACCCAGTACTTC. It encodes CASSSRTGTFRSQETQYF.

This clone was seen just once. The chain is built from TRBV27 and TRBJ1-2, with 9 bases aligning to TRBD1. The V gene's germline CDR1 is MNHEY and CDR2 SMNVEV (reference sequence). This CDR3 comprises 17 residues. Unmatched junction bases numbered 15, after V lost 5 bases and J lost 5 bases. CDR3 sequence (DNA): TGTGCCAGCAGTGCCTACGGGACAGGGAATGTATTTTATGGCTACACCTTC. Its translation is CASSAYGTGNVFYGYTF.

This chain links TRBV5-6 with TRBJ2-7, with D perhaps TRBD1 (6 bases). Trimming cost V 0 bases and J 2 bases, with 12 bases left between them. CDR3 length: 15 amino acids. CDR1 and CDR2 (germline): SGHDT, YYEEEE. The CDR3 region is CASSLGAGATYEQYF. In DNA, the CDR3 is TGTGCCAGCAGCTTGGGGGCAGGGGCAACCTACGAGCAGTACTTC.

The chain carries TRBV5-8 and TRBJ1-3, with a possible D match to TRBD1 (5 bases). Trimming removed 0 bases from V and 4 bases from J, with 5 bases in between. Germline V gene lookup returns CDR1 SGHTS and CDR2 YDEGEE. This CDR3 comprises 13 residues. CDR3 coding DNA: TGTGCCAGCAGCTTGGGGGGCGGAAACACCATATATTTT. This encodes CASSLGGGNTIYF.

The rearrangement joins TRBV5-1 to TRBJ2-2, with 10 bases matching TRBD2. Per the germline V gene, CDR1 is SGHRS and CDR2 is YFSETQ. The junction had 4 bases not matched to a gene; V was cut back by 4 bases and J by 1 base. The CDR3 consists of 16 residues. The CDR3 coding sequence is TGCGCCAGCAGCCGTTCTAGCGGGGGGAACACCGGGGAGCTGTTTTTT. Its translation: CASSRSSGGNTGELFF.

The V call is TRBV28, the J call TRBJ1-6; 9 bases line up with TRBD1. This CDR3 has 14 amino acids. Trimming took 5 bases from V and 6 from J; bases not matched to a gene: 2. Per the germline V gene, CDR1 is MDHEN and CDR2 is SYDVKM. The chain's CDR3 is CASSGDRVNSPLHF. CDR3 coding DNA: TGTGCCAGCAGTGGGGACAGGGTTAATTCACCCCTCCACTTT.

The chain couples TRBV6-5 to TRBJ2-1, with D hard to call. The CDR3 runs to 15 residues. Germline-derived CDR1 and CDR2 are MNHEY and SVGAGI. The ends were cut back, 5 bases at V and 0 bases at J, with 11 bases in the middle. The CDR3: CASSTYLSSYNEQFF. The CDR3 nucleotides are TGTGCCAGCAGTACGTATTTGAGCTCCTACAATGAGCAGTTCTTC.

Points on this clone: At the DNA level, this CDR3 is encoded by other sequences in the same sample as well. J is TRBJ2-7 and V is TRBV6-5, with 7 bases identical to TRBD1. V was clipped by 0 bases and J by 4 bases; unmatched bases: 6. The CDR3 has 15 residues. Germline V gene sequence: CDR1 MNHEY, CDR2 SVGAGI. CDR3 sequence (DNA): TGTGCCAGCAGTTACTCAAGGACAGGAACGTACGAGCAGTACTTC. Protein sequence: CASSYSRTGTYEQYF.

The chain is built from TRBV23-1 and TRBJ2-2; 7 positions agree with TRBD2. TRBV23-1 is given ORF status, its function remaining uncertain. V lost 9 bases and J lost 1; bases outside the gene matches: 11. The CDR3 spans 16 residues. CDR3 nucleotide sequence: TGCGCCAGGAGGGAGGGCCGACAGCGGAACACCGGGGAGCTGTTTTTT. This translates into CARREGRQRNTGELFF.

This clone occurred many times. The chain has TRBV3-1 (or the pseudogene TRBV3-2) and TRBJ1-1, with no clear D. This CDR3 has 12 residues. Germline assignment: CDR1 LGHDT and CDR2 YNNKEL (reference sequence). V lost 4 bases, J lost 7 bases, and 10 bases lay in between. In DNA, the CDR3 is TGTGCCAGCAGCCTCCCCCCGGGTGAAGCTTTCTTT. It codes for CASSLPPGEAFF.

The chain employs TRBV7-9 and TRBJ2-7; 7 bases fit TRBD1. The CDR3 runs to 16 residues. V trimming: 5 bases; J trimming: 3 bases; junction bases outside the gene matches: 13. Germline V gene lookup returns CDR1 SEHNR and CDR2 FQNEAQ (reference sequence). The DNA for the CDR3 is TGTGCCAGCAGCGCAGGACCGACAGGGATTTTCTACGAGCAGTACTTC. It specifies CASSAGPTGIFYEQYF.

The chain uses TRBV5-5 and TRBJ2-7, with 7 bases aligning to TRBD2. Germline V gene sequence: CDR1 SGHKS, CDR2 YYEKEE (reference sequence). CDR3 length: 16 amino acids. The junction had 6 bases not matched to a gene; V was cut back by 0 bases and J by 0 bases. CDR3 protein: CASSLDGRGSSYEQYF. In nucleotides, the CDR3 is TGTGCCAGCAGCTTGGATGGGCGGGGGAGCTCCTACGAGCAGTACTTC.

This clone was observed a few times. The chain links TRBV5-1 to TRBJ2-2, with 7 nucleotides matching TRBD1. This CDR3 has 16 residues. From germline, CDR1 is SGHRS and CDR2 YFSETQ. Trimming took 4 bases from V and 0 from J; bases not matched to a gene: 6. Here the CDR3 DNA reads TGCGCCAGCAGCCCTAACACAGGGGCGAACACCGGGGAGCTGTTTTTT. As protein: CASSPNTGANTGELFF.

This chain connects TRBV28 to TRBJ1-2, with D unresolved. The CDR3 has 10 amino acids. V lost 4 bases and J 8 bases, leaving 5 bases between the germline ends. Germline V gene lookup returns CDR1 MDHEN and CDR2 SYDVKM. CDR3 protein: CASSSEGYTF. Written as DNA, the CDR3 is TGTGCCAGCAGTTCGGAGGGCTACACCTTC.

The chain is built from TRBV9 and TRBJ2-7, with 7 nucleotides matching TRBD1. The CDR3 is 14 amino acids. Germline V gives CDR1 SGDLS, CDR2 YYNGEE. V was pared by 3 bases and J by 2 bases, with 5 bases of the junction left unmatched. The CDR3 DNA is TGTGCCAGCAGCGCACCGGGACAGCCCTACGAGCAGTACTTC. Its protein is CASSAPGQPYEQYF.